This T cell receptor beta chain is drawn from a study of vaccination and CD4 T cells after COVID-19. The treatment here: approximately nine-day PBMC culture with coronavirus spike peptide pools or control peptides (ViraFEST assay). The length of the CDR3 is 16 residues. CDR1 SNHLY and CDR2 FYNNEI come from the germline V gene. The ends lost 1 base at V and 1 base at J; junction bases unmatched: 4. Sequenced with the Oncomine TCR Beta short-read assay was DNA taken from cultured CD4+ T cells. MiXCR, run by TCRdb on the PCR reads, gives a single entry per CDR3 protein. This sample has approximately 22,000 distinct CDR3 sequences; 35% to 45% occur once, and the top ten carry under 20%. As concerns this clonotype: Its target is unknown.

The receptor's source is a human donor who received a COVID-19 vaccine. The sample consisted of CD4+ T cells from blood, cultured in vitro, taken before SARS-CoV-2 vaccination. V and J are TRBV2 and TRBJ1-3; TRBD1 agrees at 7 bases. CDR3 sequence: CASSEVRGPSGNTIYF. The CDR3 DNA follows: TGTGCCAGCAGTGAAGTGAGGGGGCCGTCTGGAAACACCATATATTTT.